This entry lists 19 T cell receptor beta chains sequenced from one sample in a study of blood T cell repertoires in COVID-19. Using immunoSEQ multiplex PCR, the repertoire was profiled, and TCRdb retains in-frame clones only, with some absent. The table has fewer than 110,000 clones, about three quarters seen once; the top ten hold about 4.5%. The sample taken for sequencing was peripheral blood. Source of these receptors: a man between 65 and 79 years old with acute or convalescent COVID-19.

The gene calls are TRBV10-1 and TRBJ2-1, with D possibly being TRBD1 (5 bases). The CDR3 is made up of 15 amino acids. V gave up 6 bases and J gave up 1 base, with 13 bases separating them. CDR1 and CDR2 (germline): WNHNN, SYGVQD (reference sequence). CDR3 nucleotide sequence: TGCGCCAGCAGCGAGACAGCCAATTCCTACAATGAGCAGTTCTTC. Translation: CASSETANSYNEQFF.

The V and J genes are TRBV7-3 and TRBJ1-1; no reliable D call. Trimming took off 2 bases at V and 1 base at J, with 5 bases between the two ends. CDR1 and CDR2 (germline): SGHTA, FQGTGA. This CDR3 is built from 13 residues. The CDR3 loop is CASSLWRNTEAFF. CDR3 in DNA: TGTGCCAGCAGCTTATGGAGGAACACTGAAGCTTTCTTT.

This clone has only one observation. V is TRBV6-2 or TRBV6-3 and J is TRBJ2-5; the D gene is possibly TRBD1 (6 bases). There are 15 residues in the CDR3. V was clipped by 6 bases and J by 2 bases, with 16 bases between them. Germline CDR1 MNHEY, CDR2 SVGEGT. As DNA, the CDR3 is TGTGCCAGCAGCGGAACAGGGTGGGGTCAAGAGACCCAGTACTTC. It yields the protein CASSGTGWGQETQYF.

This clone showed up just a few times. V usage is TRBV3-1 (or the pseudogene TRBV3-2) and J usage is TRBJ2-1; 10 positions agree with TRBD2. The CDR3 runs to 16 residues. The ends lost 2 bases at V and 7 bases at J; junction bases unmatched: 8. The V gene's germline CDR1 is LGHDT and CDR2 YNNKEL (reference sequence). As DNA, the CDR3 is TGTGCCAGCAGCCAACGAAGCGGGGGGGCATGGAATGAGCAGTTCTTC. Translated: CASSQRSGGAWNEQFF.

The rearrangement joins TRBV5-1 to TRBJ2-3, with 12 bases lining up with TRBD1. CDR3 size: 16 residues. The germline V gene encodes CDR1 SGHRS and CDR2 YFSETQ. Trimming at V came to 4 bases and at J to 5 bases, leaving 8 bases not matched to a gene. Here the CDR3 reads CASSSWDRGREDTQYF. The CDR3 nucleotides are TGCGCCAGCAGCAGCTGGGACAGGGGGCGGGAAGATACGCAGTATTTT.

The chain employs TRBV11-1 and TRBJ1-1; D unclear. The V gene's germline CDR1 is SGHAT and CDR2 FQDESV (reference sequence). This CDR3 is 11 amino acids long. V lost 8 bases to trimming and J lost 1 base, with 5 bases between them. Here the CDR3 reads CASGRNTEAFF. CDR3 coding DNA: TGTGCCAGCGGCAGGAACACTGAAGCTTTCTTT.

This clone was found once. The J gene is TRBJ2-1, the V gene TRBV5-4; 7 nucleotides align to TRBD2. V was pared by 5 bases and J by 8 bases, with 16 bases of the junction left unmatched. The CDR3 extends over 16 amino acids. Germline V gene data show CDR1 as SGHNT and CDR2 as YYREEE (reference sequence). CDR3 bases: TGTGCCAGCAGTCGAAAACGGTCCAGCGGGGATGATGAGCAGTTCTTC. It translates to CASSRKRSSGDDEQFF.

The rearrangement joins TRBV5-1 to TRBJ2-2, with TRBD1 matching 8 bases. J lost 0 bases, V lost 0 bases, and 4 bases had no gene match. The CDR3 totals 17 residues. Germline-derived CDR1 and CDR2 are SGHRS and YFSETQ. The CDR3 bases are TGCGCCAGCAGCTTGGCGGGGACAGGAGCGAACACCGGGGAGCTGTTTTTT. Its translation is CASSLAGTGANTGELFF. Complete variable domain (other parts from reference TRBV5-1 and TRBJ2-2): KAGVTQTPRYLIKTRGQQVTLSCSPISGHRSVSWYQQTPGQGLQFLFEYFSETQRNKGNFPGRFSGRQFSNSRSEMNVSTLELGDSALYLCASSLAGTGANTGELFFGEGSRLTVL.

CDR3 sequence reads: CASSLGQLNTIYF. The DNA for the CDR3 is TGTGCCAGCAGCTTAGGACAGCTAAACACCATATATTTT. The chain combines TRBV11-2 with TRBJ1-3, with a weak D call TRBD1 (5 bases). The germline V gene has CDR1 SGHAT and CDR2 FQNNGV. The CDR3 has 13 amino acids. The V end lost 1 base, the J end lost 6 bases, and 7 bases lay between the germline ends. The entire variable domain, with the rest obtained from reference TRBV11-2 and TRBJ1-3, is as follows: EAGVAQSPRYKIIEKRQSVAFWCNPISGHATLYWYQQILGQGPKLLIQFQNNGVVDDSQLPKDRFSAERLKGVDSTLKIQPAKLEDSAVYLCASSLGQLNTIYFGEGSWLTVV.

A single count supports this clone. The rearrangement uses TRBV12-3 or TRBV12-4 and TRBJ1-5; D gene unclear. This CDR3 is built from 13 residues. Trimming shortened V by 2 bases and J by 6 bases, and 8 bases separated the two germline ends. CDR3 DNA sequence: TGTGCCAGCAGTTTATCGGAGAGTCAGCCCCAGCATTTT. This translates into CASSLSESQPQHF.

This clone was seen only a few times. The chain employs TRBV3-1 (or the pseudogene TRBV3-2) and TRBJ2-1; maybe TRBD1 (5 bases). Germline V lookup: CDR1 LGHDT, CDR2 YNNKEL (reference sequence). This CDR3 spans 13 amino acids. Trimming took 8 bases from V and 9 from J, leaving 17 bases between them. The CDR3 loop reads CASRSGSDAEQFF. DNA of the CDR3: TGTGCCAGCCGGTCAGGGTCGGACGCTGAGCAGTTCTTC.

The chain links TRBV5-1 to TRBJ1-4; 9 bases line up with TRBD1. V lost 2 bases and J lost 8; bases outside the gene matches: 7. Germline CDR1 is SGHRS and CDR2 is YFSETQ. The length of the CDR3 is 15 residues. The DNA for the CDR3 is TGCGCCAGCAGCTTCGCTACAGGGGGCAGCGAAAAACTGTTTTTT. Amino acid sequence: CASSFATGGSEKLFF. Using reference TRBV5-1 and TRBJ1-4 for the parts outside the CDR3, the full variable domain is KAGVTQTPRYLIKTRGQQVTLSCSPISGHRSVSWYQQTPGQGLQFLFEYFSETQRNKGNFPGRFSGRQFSNSRSEMNVSTLELGDSALYLCASSFATGGSEKLFFGSGTQLSVL.

This chain links TRBV6-2 or TRBV6-3 with TRBJ1-1; no reliable D call. Trimming shortened V by 6 bases and J by 1 base, and 9 bases separated the two germline ends. This CDR3 comprises 13 residues. The germline V gene encodes CDR1 MNHEY and CDR2 SVGEGT. In DNA form, the CDR3 reads TGTGCCAGCAGCGCTCTATCGAACACTGAAGCTTTCTTT. Its protein is CASSALSNTEAFF.

CDR3 DNA sequence: TGTGCCATCAGGGGTCGGGCAGATACGCAGTATTTT. It specifies CAIRGRADTQYF. The chain links TRBV10-3 to TRBJ2-3; D unresolved. Germline lookup yields CDR1 ENHRY and CDR2 SYGVKD. Trimming shortened V by 6 bases and J by 4 bases, and 8 bases separated the two germline ends. The CDR3 runs to 12 residues.

The chain employs TRBV2 and TRBJ2-6, with 11 bases identical to TRBD1. This CDR3 has 16 amino acids. Per germline, CDR1 SNHLY and CDR2 FYNNEI. The V segment lost 8 bases and the J segment 4 bases; nucleotides outside the gene matches: 7. The CDR3 protein is CASSGQGVSGANVLTF. The CDR3 DNA is TGTGCCAGCTCGGGACAGGGGGTTTCCGGGGCCAACGTCCTGACTTTC. The variable domain in full, completed from reference TRBV2 and TRBJ2-6, reads EPEVTQTPSHQVTQMGQEVILRCVPISNHLYFYWYRQILGQKVEFLVSFYNNEISEKSEIFDDQFSVERPDGSNFTLKIRSTKLEDSAMYFCASSGQGVSGANVLTFGAGSRLTVL.

V and J are TRBV19 and TRBJ2-3; TRBD2 aligns across 10 bases. The ends lost 8 bases at V and 6 bases at J; junction bases unmatched: 8. Germline V CDR1 and CDR2: LNHDA, SQIVND (reference sequence). This CDR3 has 14 amino acids. The CDR3 bases are TGTGCCAGTGGTCGACTAGCGGGTGCCGATACGCAGTATTTT. Amino acid sequence: CASGRLAGADTQYF.

The chain employs TRBV3-1 (or the pseudogene TRBV3-2) and TRBJ1-5, with D perhaps matching TRBD1 (5 bases). CDR1 LGHDT and CDR2 YNNKEL come from the germline V gene (reference sequence). The CDR3 loop spans 16 amino acids. V was cut by 4 bases and J by 5 bases, with 18 bases left in between. The chain's CDR3 is CASSLSDISPHQPQHF. The CDR3 bases are TGTGCCAGCAGCCTCTCGGACATCTCGCCTCATCAGCCCCAGCATTTT.

Only one count was recorded for this clone. The genes are TRBV19 and TRBJ1-6; D unresolved. The CDR3 is 17 amino acids. V was trimmed by 7 bases and J by 0 bases, leaving 16 bases between them. Germline V CDR1 and CDR2: LNHDA, SQIVND (reference sequence). The CDR3 spells CASNKAGQSSYNSPLHF. The CDR3 nucleotides read TGTGCCAGTAACAAGGCGGGCCAAAGCTCCTATAATTCACCCCTCCACTTT. The variable domain in full, with the rest retrieved from reference TRBV19 and TRBJ1-6, is DGGITQSPKYLFRKEGQNVTLSCEQNLNHDAMYWYRQDPGQGLRLIYYSQIVNDFQKGDIAEGYSVSREKKESFPLTVTSAQKNPTAFYLCASNKAGQSSYNSPLHFGNGTRLTVT.

This chain connects TRBV6-1 to TRBJ1-6; the match to TRBD1 covers 7 bases. CDR1 MNHNS and CDR2 SASEGT come from the germline V gene. The CDR3 is 16 residues long. Losses at the gene ends were 1 base for V and 9 bases for J; bases not matched to a gene: 9. As DNA, the CDR3 is TGTGCCAGCAGTGAAGAACCTAGACAGGGCGGTTCACCCCTCCACTTT. This sequence encodes CASSEEPRQGGSPLHF.